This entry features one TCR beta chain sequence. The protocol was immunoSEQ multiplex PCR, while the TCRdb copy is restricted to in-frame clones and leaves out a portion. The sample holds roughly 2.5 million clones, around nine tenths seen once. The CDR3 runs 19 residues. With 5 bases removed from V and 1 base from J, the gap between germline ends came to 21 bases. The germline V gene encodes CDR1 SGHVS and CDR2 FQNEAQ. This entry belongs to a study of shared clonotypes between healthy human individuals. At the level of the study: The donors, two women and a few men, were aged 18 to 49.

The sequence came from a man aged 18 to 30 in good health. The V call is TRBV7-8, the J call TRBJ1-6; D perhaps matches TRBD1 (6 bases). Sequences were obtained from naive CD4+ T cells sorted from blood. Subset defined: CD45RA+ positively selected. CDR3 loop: CASSPAFGGRGSYNSPLHF. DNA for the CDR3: TGTGCCAGCAGCCCAGCCTTCGGTGGCAGGGGTTCCTATAATTCACCCCTCCACTTT.